A selection of T cell receptor beta chains follows, all from one sample in a study of control samples from healthy donors and cancer patients. Here immunoSEQ multiplex PCR was the method, and the copy in TCRdb shows in-frame clones only, minus some. Of fewer than 200,000 clones detected, over 85% appear once; the ten largest clones hold over 4%. The sample comprised blood. The source is an older woman in good health. Each CDR3 is given without its conserved first and last residue. For some rows the clone size is stated as once, few or many, or as a class when expanded; others skip it.

len	abundance	v_gene	CDR3aa
11	once	TRBV7-2	ASSPDQIRGYT
13	-	TRBV6-1	ASSERLGTPMDYT
13	-	TRBV19	ASKRTWDSGNTIY
16	-	TRBV6-2/TRBV6-3	ASSLAEKPSGGANVLT
13	-	TRBV7-3	ASSSRQGGGNTQY
12	-	TRBV20-1	SASQSGRIYGYT
17	-	TRBV13	ASSPQLAGGLLAKNIQY
11	-	TRBV7-9	ASSPPVAGGYT
13	few	TRBV11-3	ASSLGEAENTEAF
11	-	TRBV30	AWREGHYNEQF
11	-	TRBV3-1/TRBV3-2	ASSQGGGNIQY
13	-	TRBV19	ASSPHSGNYYEQY
11	-	TRBV2	ASRTGAGNTIY
15	-	TRBV24-1	ATSDSAFAGGLSEQF
17	-	TRBV18	ASSPPRNPGRRYQETQY
14	-	TRBV7-3	ASSLGPTGGQETQY
12	-	TRBV15	ATSRDRGINTIY
16	-	TRBV5-6	ASSSIMLGGTANYGYT
14	-	TRBV15	ATRRAVSGPNYGYT
12	few	TRBV2	ASSEDRGLQPQH
10	-	TRBV5-5	ASPLLGHPLH
11	-	TRBV5-1	ASRAGTDHEAF
14	-	TRBV25-1	ASSESGRGKGSPLH
14	few	TRBV4-2	ASSPVAGGGTDTQY
14	-	TRBV3-1/TRBV3-2	ASSLGTGGHGDTQY
11	-	TRBV6-2/TRBV6-3	ASSYWGGLEAF
16	-	TRBV10-3	AISEGRSGSRSYNEQF
11	once	TRBV5-1	ASSSLGTDTQY
10	-	TRBV19	ASSLPGDGYT
15	-	TRBV7-9	ASSFQGGLLANYGYT
16	-	TRBV6-2/TRBV6-3	ASSSTRQGRDHNSPLH
12	-	TRBV2	ASSSTGDNQPQH
12	-	TRBV11-2	ASSLAGGTKTQY
14	-	TRBV2	ASSETNLVWNYGYT
13	-	TRBV5-1	ASSYGQGGSTEAF
12	-	TRBV7-9	ASSLQVHNTEAF
14	-	TRBV15	ATSSTTNSYNSPLH
9	once	TRBV20-1	SANRAYEQY
12	-	TRBV18	ASFADRAGNTIY
12	-	TRBV6-1	ASSTRTGEQPQH
13	-	TRBV12-2	ASRARTGDTGELF
14	-	TRBV7-9	ASSNIGRGFEYGYT
15	-	TRBV7-9	ASPPFSGGGLYNEQF
12	once	TRBV5-1	ASSLEGSNEKLF
15	-	TRBV6-2/TRBV6-3	ASSLRQAPTMNTEAF
11	-	TRBV30	AGGLGSTDTQY
13	once	TRBV6-5	ASRATGLPWGTQY
14	once	TRBV20-1	SASSAGSSYNSPLH
11	-	TRBV5-8	ASSFRNLDEQF
11	once	TRBV5-4	ASSLQGADTQY
11	-	TRBV6-5	ATQARGTYGYT
13	-	TRBV7-8	ASSYSGTESYGYT
14	-	TRBV5-1	ASSRAGVSAYNEQF
11	few	TRBV5-1	ASSSDANTEAF
11	-	TRBV29-1	SALIGRNYGYT